A selection of T cell receptor beta chains follows, all from one sample in a study of T cells in Graves' hyperthyroidism and ophthalmopathy. TCRdb used MiXCR to reprocess the multiplex PCR reads, holding one entry per CDR3 protein. The sample lists hundreds of thousands of distinct CDR3 sequences, over 12% seen once, with around 13% in the top ten. Material: blood. Receptors were obtained from a man aged 18 to 29 with Graves' ophthalmopathy. The CDR3 runs from the conserved cysteine through the conserved F or W. A D gene is named only where the DNA matches it firmly. Clone size is given for some rows only: seen once, a few or many times, or a class if the clone is expanded.

V	J	size	D	CDR3	DNA
TRBV7-2	TRBJ2-5	few	-	CASSPGQSGAQYF	TGTGCCAGCAGCCCTGGACAGAGCGGTGCCCAGTACTTC
TRBV11-1	TRBJ2-7	many	TRBD1	CASSLGQGSFHEQYF	TGTGCCAGCAGCTTGGGACAGGGGTCGTTCCACGAGCAGTACTTC
TRBV4-2	TRBJ1-5	-	-	CASSQNQNQPQHF	TGTGCCAGCAGCCAGAATCAGAATCAGCCCCAGCATTTT
TRBV7-9	TRBJ2-2	-	-	CASSFRYSGNTGELFF	TGTGCCAGCAGCTTCAGGTACAGCGGCAACACCGGGGAGCTGTTTTTT
TRBV25-1	TRBJ2-1	few	-	CASSEDYREQFF	TGTGCCAGCAGTGAAGACTATAGGGAGCAGTTCTTC
TRBV14	TRBJ2-1	few	TRBD2	CASSRPGTSWYNEQFF	TGTGCCAGCAGCCGACCCGGGACTAGCTGGTACAATGAGCAGTTCTTC
TRBV2	TRBJ1-5	few	-	CASSFEGVPNQPQHF	TGTGCCAGCAGTTTCGAAGGGGTCCCAAATCAGCCCCAGCATTTT
TRBV27	TRBJ2-7	few	-	CASSFSGSAEQYF	TGTGCCAGCAGTTTCTCAGGATCTGCCGAGCAGTACTTC
TRBV5-1	TRBJ2-5	many	TRBD1	CASSLVGTGRDWRGETQYF	TGCGCCAGCAGCTTGGTCGGGACAGGCCGGGACTGGAGGGGTGAGACCCAGTACTTC
TRBV11-1	TRBJ2-5	-	TRBD1	CASSLWNRGRETQYF	TGTGCCAGCAGCTTATGGAACAGGGGGCGGGAGACCCAGTACTTC
TRBV12-3/TRBV12-4	TRBJ2-3	few	TRBD1	CASSFEGAGTDTQYF	TGTGCCAGCAGTTTTGAGGGGGCGGGCACAGATACGCAGTATTTT
TRBV29-1	TRBJ2-1	-	-	CSALGAGAYNEQFF	TGCAGCGCCCTGGGGGCGGGGGCCTACAATGAGCAGTTCTTC
TRBV5-6	TRBJ1-2	few	-	CASSFSGTIYSTF	TGTGCCAGCAGCTTCTCCGGGACTATTTACTCCACCTTC
TRBV11-1	TRBJ2-7	many	TRBD2	CASSFSSGGPQLVQYF	TGTGCCAGCAGCTTCTCGAGCGGGGGGCCCCAGTTGGTGCAGTACTTC
TRBV10-1	TRBJ2-1	-	-	CASSSQIDGNEQFF	TGCGCCAGCAGCTCTCAGATCGATGGGAATGAGCAGTTCTTC
TRBV20-1	TRBJ2-7	many	-	CSVRQGPSYEQYF	TGCAGTGTCAGGCAGGGGCCCTCCTACGAGCAGTACTTC
TRBV27	TRBJ1-1	many	-	CASTPGRWGGMNTEAFF	TGTGCCAGCACCCCCGGGAGGTGGGGGGGAATGAACACTGAAGCTTTCTTT
TRBV6-6	TRBJ2-7	many	-	CASSYSQGGPYEQYF	TGTGCCAGCAGTTACTCTCAGGGAGGTCCCTACGAGCAGTACTTC
TRBV7-9	TRBJ2-3	few	-	CASSLSPKAPDTQYF	TGTGCCAGCAGCTTAAGCCCAAAAGCCCCAGATACGCAGTATTTT
TRBV27	TRBJ1-5	few	TRBD1	CASGRRQGNQPQHF	TGTGCCAGCGGGAGGCGACAGGGTAATCAGCCCCAGCATTTT
TRBV10-1	TRBJ1-2	-	TRBD1	CASSESAGGIINYGYTF	TGCGCCAGCAGTGAGTCTGCAGGGGGAATTATTAACTATGGCTACACCTTC
TRBV18	TRBJ1-1	many	-	CASSPRTDNTEAFF	TGTGCCAGCTCACCCCGGACCGATAACACTGAAGCTTTCTTT
TRBV7-9	TRBJ1-5	many	TRBD1	CASSSGGLQPQHF	TGTGCCAGCAGCTCAGGGGGTCTTCAGCCCCAGCATTTT
TRBV6-2/TRBV6-3	TRBJ2-3	many	-	CASRSQRRTQYF	TGTGCCAGCAGATCCCAAAGGCGTACGCAGTATTTT
TRBV20-1	TRBJ1-5	-	TRBD1	CSARTGSQPQHF	TGCAGTGCCAGGACAGGGTCCCAGCCCCAGCATTTT
TRBV5-1	TRBJ2-3	many	TRBD2	CASSFDPATSEKTSTDTQYF	TGCGCCAGCAGCTTCGACCCGGCGACTAGCGAGAAGACTAGCACAGATACGCAGTATTTT
TRBV9	TRBJ1-1	few	-	CASSDLYTEAFF	TGTGCCAGCAGCGACCTGTACACTGAAGCTTTCTTT
TRBV30	TRBJ1-2	-	-	CAWRLGRSANYGYTF	TGTGCCTGGAGATTAGGACGGTCTGCTAACTATGGCTACACCTTC
TRBV2	TRBJ2-7	-	TRBD2	CATRPSGSYEQYF	TGTGCCACCCGTCCTAGCGGTTCCTACGAGCAGTACTTC
TRBV3-1	TRBJ2-4	-	TRBD1	CASSQFGAGGAKNIQYF	TGTGCCAGCAGCCAATTTGGGGCAGGGGGAGCCAAAAACATTCAGTACTTC
TRBV30	TRBJ2-6	many	-	CAWSATGANVLTF	TGTGCCTGGAGCGCGACAGGGGCCAACGTCCTGACTTTC
TRBV5-1	TRBJ1-2	many	-	CASSSITAAYFGGYGYTF	TGCGCCAGCAGCTCCATTACGGCCGCTTATTTCGGAGGGTATGGCTACACCTTC
TRBV30	TRBJ2-7	many	-	CAWIGRQANYEQYF	TGTGCCTGGATAGGGAGACAGGCTAATTACGAGCAGTACTTC
TRBV10-2	TRBJ1-5	many	-	CASSDGNQPQHF	TGCGCCAGCAGTGATGGTAATCAGCCCCAGCATTTT
TRBV24-1	TRBJ2-5	many	-	CATSDNMPDRDNQETQYF	TGTGCCACCAGTGATAACATGCCCGATCGGGACAACCAAGAGACCCAGTACTTC
TRBV7-3	TRBJ2-7	many	-	CASSPDVAEQYF	TGTGCCAGCAGCCCGGATGTAGCCGAGCAGTACTTC
TRBV27	TRBJ1-6	many	-	CASQANNSPLHF	TGTGCCAGCCAAGCCAATAATTCACCCCTCCACTTT
TRBV6-1	TRBJ1-2	-	TRBD1	CASSHIQGAAGYTF	TGTGCCAGCAGCCATATCCAGGGGGCAGCTGGCTACACCTTC
TRBV5-6	TRBJ1-2	few	-	CASSRGNRDGYTF	TGTGCCAGCAGCAGGGGGAACAGGGACGGCTACACCTTC
TRBV12-3/TRBV12-4	TRBJ1-5	many	-	CASSLTDFYNQPQHF	TGTGCCAGCAGTTTAACAGACTTTTACAATCAGCCCCAGCATTTT
TRBV3-1	TRBJ1-4	many	TRBD1	CASSHPPWDRFNEKLFF	TGTGCCAGCAGCCACCCCCCGTGGGACAGGTTTAATGAAAAACTGTTTTTT